This TCR beta chain was documented in a study of blood T cell repertoires in COVID-19. Across the study: PBMCs, B-cell-depleted T cells, or T cells provided the cDNA or gDNA that made up the material.

In the original processing: Estimation of nucleated cell counts was performed using reference gene primer amplification. Profiling relied on immunoSEQ multiplex PCR, and the TCRdb table lists in-frame clones only, not all of them. V and J calls plus clone size are reproduced from that table; the DNA served to infer D and trimming. The sample consists of about 200,000 clones, about nine tenths of them appearing once. CDR3 length equals 15 residues. The V gene end was trimmed by 5 bases and the J gene end by 8 bases; junction bases not matched to a gene: 12. Per germline, CDR1 SGHTA and CDR2 FQGNSA. Sequenced input: peripheral blood. The gene calls are TRBV7-2 and TRBJ1-2, with 9 bases fitting TRBD1. This clonotype was sampled from a man over 45 with acute or convalescent COVID-19. CDR3 bases: TGTGCCAGCAGCCTCCGGGACAGGGAATGGCAAGGCTACACCTTC. Translating gives CASSLRDREWQGYTF.